This TCR beta chain is drawn from a study of blood T cell repertoires in COVID-19. Study-level information: The United States, Italy and Spain were the sources of the acute and convalescent COVID-19 samples. Sources were T cells, B-cell-depleted T cells, or PBMCs; the material itself was cDNA or gDNA.

In the authors' methods: Estimation of nucleated cell counts relied on the amplification of reference gene primers. TCRdb's copy holds only in-frame clones and misses some; the assay was immunoSEQ multiplex PCR. V and J calls and clone size are copied from that table; D and trimming were computed from the DNA. The sample lists under 250,000 clones; around four fifths were seen once. The clonotype originates from a man aged 35 to 55 with active or convalescent COVID-19. The material sequenced was peripheral blood.

In nucleotides, the CDR3 is TGTGCCAGCAGTTCCGGGACAGGGGTTGGGAACACCATATATTTT. It encodes CASSSGTGVGNTIYF. V and J are TRBV6-6 and TRBJ1-3; 10 bases line up with TRBD1. Germline-derived CDR1 and CDR2 are MNHNY and SVGAGI (reference sequence). The CDR3 has 15 residues. Unmatched junction bases numbered 7, after V lost 4 bases and J lost 7 bases.